This TCR beta chain came from a study of early T cells in non-severe SARS-CoV-2 infection. Across the study: Bulk RNA taken from unsorted whole blood was sequenced, leaving chains unpaired. Whole-study findings and limits: Database matching using VDJdb favored anti-spike CD8 responses, with private and CD4 specificities left missing.

Unique molecular identifiers were added to individual cDNA molecules. TCRdb ran MiXCR on the 5' RACE reads and lists one entry per CDR3 protein. This sample has fewer than 50,000 distinct CDR3 sequences, with around 3.6% found just once. This clonotype occurred a few times. Its antigen is undetermined. This CDR3 contains 15 residues. Germline V gives CDR1 DFQATT, CDR2 SNEGSKA (reference sequence). V was cut by 0 bases and J by 1 base, with 12 bases left in between. V and J are TRBV20-1 and TRBJ1-1; D unclear. The sequenced sample was whole blood. The TCR sequence derives from an adult who was a healthcare worker with PCR-confirmed SARS-CoV-2 infection or an uninfected control (not recorded which). CDR3 sequence (DNA): TGCAGTGCTAGAGATTCCAACGGGAGGAACACTGAAGCTTTCTTT. This sequence encodes CSARDSNGRNTEAFF.